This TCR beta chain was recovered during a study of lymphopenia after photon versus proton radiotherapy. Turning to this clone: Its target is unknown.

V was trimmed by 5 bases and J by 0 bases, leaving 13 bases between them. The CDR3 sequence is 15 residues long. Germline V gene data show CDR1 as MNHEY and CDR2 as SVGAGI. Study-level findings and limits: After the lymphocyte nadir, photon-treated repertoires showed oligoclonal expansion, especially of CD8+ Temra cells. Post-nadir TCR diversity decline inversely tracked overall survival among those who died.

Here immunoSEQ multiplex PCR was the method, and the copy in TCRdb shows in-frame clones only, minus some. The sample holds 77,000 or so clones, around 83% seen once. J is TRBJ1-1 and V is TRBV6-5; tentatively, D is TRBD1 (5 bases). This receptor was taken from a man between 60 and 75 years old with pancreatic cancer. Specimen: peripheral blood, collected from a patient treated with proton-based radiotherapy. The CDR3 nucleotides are TGTGCCAGCAGTCGCCGTGGGGCGTTGAACACTGAAGCTTTCTTT. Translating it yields CASSRRGALNTEAFF.